The 21 T cell receptor beta chains reported below all come from one sample, sequenced in a study of vaccination effects on CD4 cells after COVID-19. Their antigens remain unidentified. The table came from immunoSEQ multiplex PCR; TCRdb's copy has only in-frame clones and leaves some out. The data show about 46,000 clones, 65% to 75% seen once. Within the ViraFEST assay, antigen-specific CD4+ T cells underwent expansion with viral peptide pools prior to sequencing. Culturing for ten to eleven days preceded CD4+ T cell isolation. The participants, recipients of two vaccine doses, got either BNT162b2 or mRNA-1273. The specimen comprised CD4+ T cells from PBMCs cultured with HCoV-OC43 spike peptides, sampled after COVID-19 vaccination. Subset given: HCoV-OC43 spike overlapping peptide pool stimulation. These TCRs come from a human donor who received a COVID-19 vaccine.

Only a few counts were recorded for this clone. The chain combines TRBV2 with TRBJ1-2, with D unclear. The CDR3 length is 13 residues. Germline loops: CDR1 SNHLY, CDR2 FYNNEI. V gave up 4 bases and J gave up 4 bases, with 10 bases separating them. In DNA, the CDR3 is TGTGCCAGCAGTGTGGACGGACTCTATGGCTACACCTTC. Its translation: CASSVDGLYGYTF.

The chain carries TRBV11-2 and TRBJ1-1; 7 bases are a match to TRBD1. This CDR3 comprises 16 residues. Germline V lookup: CDR1 SGHAT, CDR2 FQNNGV. The trim removed 7 bases at V and 1 base at J, leaving 12 bases unmatched. The CDR3 DNA reads TGTGCCAGCAACGAATTACAGGGGAGGGGGAACACTGAAGCTTTCTTT. Its protein is CASNELQGRGNTEAFF.

The chain recombines TRBV25-1 with TRBJ1-2, with unresolved D. The V and J ends lost 4 bases and 5 bases respectively, with 11 bases between them. In germline, CDR1 is MGHDK, CDR2 SYGVNS. The CDR3 totals 13 residues. CDR3 sequence: CASSVGDNYGYTF. DNA of the CDR3: TGTGCCAGCAGTGTCGGCGACAATTATGGCTACACCTTC.

This clone occurred a few times. The chain carries TRBV5-1 and TRBJ1-5; D is uncertain. Germline V gene lookup returns CDR1 SGHRS and CDR2 YFSETQ. The CDR3 runs 14 residues. The V gene lost 0 bases and the J gene lost 2 bases, with 6 bases spanning the gap. Here the CDR3 reads CASSLDSRNQPQHF. CDR3 in DNA: TGCGCCAGCAGCTTGGACAGTCGCAATCAGCCCCAGCATTTT.

The chain uses TRBV3-1 (or the pseudogene TRBV3-2) and TRBJ1-3, with a tentative D call TRBD1 (5 bases). This CDR3 has 16 amino acids. Trimming stripped 0 bases from V and 0 bases from J, with 9 bases between. The germline V gene encodes CDR1 LGHDT and CDR2 YNNKEL (reference sequence). The CDR3 protein is CASSQDLGDSGNTIYF. In DNA, the CDR3 is TGTGCCAGCAGCCAAGATTTAGGGGACTCTGGAAACACCATATATTTT.

This chain uses TRBV18 with TRBJ1-2, with D perhaps matching TRBD1 (5 bases). There are 13 residues in the CDR3. Germline loops: CDR1 KGHSH, CDR2 LQKENI. The V and J ends lost 5 bases and 4 bases respectively, with 11 bases between them. For the CDR3, the DNA is TGTGCCAGCTCATCGGACACGCGCTATGGCTACACCTTC. Protein product: CASSSDTRYGYTF.

V usage is TRBV5-1 and J usage is TRBJ2-6, with D hard to call. Germline CDR1 is SGHRS and CDR2 is YFSETQ. V lost 0 bases to trimming and J lost 2 bases, with 6 bases between them. The CDR3 length is 15 residues. CDR3 nucleotide sequence: TGCGCCAGCAGCTTGGCCGGACCTGGGGCCAACGTCCTGACTTTC. Its protein is CASSLAGPGANVLTF.

The V and J genes are TRBV30 and TRBJ2-3; D is ambiguous. The length of the CDR3 is 10 residues. From germline, CDR1 is GTSNPN and CDR2 SVGIG (reference sequence). The germline V and J ends were trimmed by 4 bases and 2 bases, with 1 base remaining between them. In DNA form, the CDR3 reads TGTGCCTGGAACACAGATACGCAGTATTTT. It encodes CAWNTDTQYF.

The chain combines TRBV12-3 or TRBV12-4 with TRBJ1-2; no definite D call. The CDR3 is 13 residues long. V lost 6 bases to trimming and J lost 3 bases, with 11 bases between them. CDR3 nucleotides: TGTGCCAGCAGCCGCGGGTTGGACTATGGCTACACCTTC. Amino acids: CASSRGLDYGYTF.

The rearrangement links TRBV11-2 to TRBJ2-7, with 12 bases that match TRBD2. The CDR3 runs to 15 residues. The ends lost 0 bases at V and 6 bases at J; junction bases unmatched: 3. The V gene's germline CDR1 is SGHAT and CDR2 FQNNGV. This CDR3 is CASSLDRLAGAEQYF. The CDR3 DNA is TGTGCCAGCAGCTTAGATCGACTAGCGGGGGCCGAGCAGTACTTC.

The chain employs TRBV7-9 and TRBJ1-3; D possibly corresponds to TRBD1 (6 bases). The V gene lost 5 bases and the J gene lost 2 bases, with 10 bases spanning the gap. The CDR3 runs to 14 residues. Germline-derived CDR1 and CDR2 are SEHNR and FQNEAQ (reference sequence). The CDR3 sequence is CASSLRTAGNTIYF. DNA of the CDR3: TGTGCCAGCAGCCTAAGGACAGCTGGAAACACCATATATTTT.

The chain couples TRBV19 to TRBJ1-1; D ambiguous. Trimming removed 4 bases from V and 5 bases from J, with 11 bases in between. The CDR3 extends over 13 amino acids. Germline V CDR1 and CDR2: LNHDA, SQIVND (reference sequence). The CDR3 spells CASSTGVVTEAFF. The CDR3 nucleotides are TGTGCCAGTAGTACTGGGGTGGTGACTGAAGCTTTCTTT.

The chain employs TRBV18 and TRBJ1-1; 7 positions agree with TRBD1. V lost 2 bases to trimming and J lost 10 bases; unmatched junction nucleotides: 16. The CDR3 has 16 amino acids. The germline V gene encodes CDR1 KGHSH and CDR2 LQKENI. Here the CDR3 reads CASSPSGRGTRGGAFF. CDR3 in DNA: TGTGCCAGCTCACCATCGGGTCGCGGAACCAGGGGGGGAGCTTTCTTT.

This rearrangement joins TRBV6-1 to TRBJ1-2; D perhaps matches TRBD1 (6 bases). The CDR3 contains 16 residues. CDR1 is MNHNS, CDR2 SASEGT, per germline. V shed 2 bases and J shed 7 bases, with 20 bases lying between them. The DNA of the CDR3 is TGTGCCAGCAGTGAAATGCTCACCGGGGGCGCCAGTGGCTACACCTTC. Protein product: CASSEMLTGGASGYTF.

This clone was picked up a small number of times. An end of the junction does not agree with germline; a read error may underlie this. This rearrangement joins TRBV27 to TRBJ1-6, with D uncertain. This CDR3 is built from 9 residues. Per germline, CDR1 MNHEY and CDR2 SMNVEV (reference sequence). DNA for the CDR3: TGTGCCAGCCGTTTACCCCTCCACTTT. Its protein is CASRLPLHF.

The chain recombines TRBV27 with TRBJ1-6, with 7 bases matching TRBD1. The CDR3 length is 14 residues. Trimming removed 5 bases from V and 6 bases from J; junction bases left unmatched: 4. Germline CDR1 is MNHEY and CDR2 is SMNVEV (reference sequence). In DNA form, the CDR3 reads TGTGCCAGCAGTGCCGGGACAGCTAATTCACCCCTCCACTTT. It translates to CASSAGTANSPLHF.

This clone was detected a few times. The chain recombines TRBV25-1 with TRBJ2-7; D possibly corresponds to TRBD1 (5 bases). Germline assignment: CDR1 MGHDK and CDR2 SYGVNS. CDR3 size: 15 residues. Trimming took 4 bases from V and 5 from J, leaving 18 bases between them. CDR3 sequence (DNA): TGTGCCAGCAGTGTCCAGGGTCTCTCAGCCCACGAGCAGTACTTC. It is translated as CASSVQGLSAHEQYF.

The chain combines TRBV19 with TRBJ1-4, with a tentative D call TRBD1 (6 bases). Trimming left V 6 bases short and J 0 bases short, with 11 bases between. There are 15 residues in the CDR3. Germline V gene sequence: CDR1 LNHDA, CDR2 SQIVND (reference sequence). Written as DNA, the CDR3 is TGTGCCAGTAGGGCCACAGGGTCAACTAATGAAAAACTGTTTTTT. It specifies CASRATGSTNEKLFF.

This chain connects TRBV4-1 to TRBJ1-2, with a tentative D call TRBD1 (6 bases). The CDR3 length is 15 residues. Germline CDR1 is MGHRA and CDR2 is YSYEKL. V lost 3 bases to trimming and J lost 2 bases, with 13 bases between them. The CDR3 DNA reads TGCGCCAGCAGCCAGTTATCGGACAGCAACTATGGCTACACCTTC. Translating it yields CASSQLSDSNYGYTF.

On this clone itself: The junction shows a germline mismatch at one end, possibly a read error. This sequence joins TRBV18 and TRBJ1-2, with 9 bases matching TRBD1. In germline, CDR1 is KGHSH, CDR2 LQKENI. The CDR3 is made up of 15 amino acids. The CDR3 is CASSVGQGGDYGYTF. Here the CDR3 DNA reads TGTGCCAGCTCCGTGGGACAGGGAGGAGACTACGGCTACACCTTC.

The chain is built from TRBV6-5 and TRBJ2-7; D gene uncertain. V was clipped by 0 bases and J by 0 bases, with 9 bases between them. Germline CDR1 is MNHEY and CDR2 is SVGAGI. The CDR3 runs to 15 residues. Written as DNA, the CDR3 is TGTGCCAGCAGTTACTCCCAAGCGAGCTCCTACGAGCAGTACTTC. It is translated as CASSYSQASSYEQYF.